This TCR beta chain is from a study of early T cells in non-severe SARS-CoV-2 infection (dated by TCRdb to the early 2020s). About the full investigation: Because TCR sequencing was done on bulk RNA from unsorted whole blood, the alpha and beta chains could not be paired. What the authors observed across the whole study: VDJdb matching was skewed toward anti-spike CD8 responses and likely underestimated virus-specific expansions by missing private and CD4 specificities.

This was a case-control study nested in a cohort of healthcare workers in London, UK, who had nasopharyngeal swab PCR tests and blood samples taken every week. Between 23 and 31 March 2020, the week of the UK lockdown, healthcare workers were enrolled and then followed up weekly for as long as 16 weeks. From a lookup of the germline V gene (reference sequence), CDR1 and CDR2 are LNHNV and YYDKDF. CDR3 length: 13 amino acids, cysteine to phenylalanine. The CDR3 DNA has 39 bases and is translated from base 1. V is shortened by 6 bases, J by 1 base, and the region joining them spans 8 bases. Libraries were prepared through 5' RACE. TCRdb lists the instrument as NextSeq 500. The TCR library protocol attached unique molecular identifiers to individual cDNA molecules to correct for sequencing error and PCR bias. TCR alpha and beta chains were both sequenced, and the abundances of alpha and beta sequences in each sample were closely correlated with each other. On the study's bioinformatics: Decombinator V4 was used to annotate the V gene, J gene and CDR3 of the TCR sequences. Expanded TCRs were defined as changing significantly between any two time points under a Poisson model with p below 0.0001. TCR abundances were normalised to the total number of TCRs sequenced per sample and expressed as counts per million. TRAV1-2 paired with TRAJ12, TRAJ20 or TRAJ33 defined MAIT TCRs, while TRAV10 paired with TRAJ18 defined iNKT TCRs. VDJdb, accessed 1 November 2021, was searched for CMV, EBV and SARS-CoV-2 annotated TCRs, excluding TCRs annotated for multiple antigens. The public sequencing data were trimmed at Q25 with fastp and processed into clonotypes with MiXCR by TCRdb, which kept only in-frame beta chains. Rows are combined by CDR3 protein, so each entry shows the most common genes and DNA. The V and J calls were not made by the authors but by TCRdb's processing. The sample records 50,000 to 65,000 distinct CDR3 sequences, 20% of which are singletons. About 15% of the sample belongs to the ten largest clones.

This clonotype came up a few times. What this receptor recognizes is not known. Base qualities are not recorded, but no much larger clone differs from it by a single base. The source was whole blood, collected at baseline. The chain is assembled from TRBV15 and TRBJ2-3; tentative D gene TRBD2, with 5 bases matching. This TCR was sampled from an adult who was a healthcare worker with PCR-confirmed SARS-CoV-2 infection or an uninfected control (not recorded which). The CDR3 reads CATRPGGTDTQYF. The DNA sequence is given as TGTGCCACCAGGCCCGGGGGCACAGATACGCAGTATTTT.